The 20 T cell receptor beta chains listed next were all sequenced from one sample in a study of blood T cell repertoires in COVID-19 (dated by TCRdb to 2019 to 2021). Library creation used the immunoSEQ multiplex PCR assay. This is the immuneACCESS table as TCRdb keeps it, with only in-frame sequences that have V and J called. A part of the clones is gone; compared with another copy, unresolved V genes explain less than half, and the rest is unexplained. A total of roughly 130,000 clones appear in this sample, 88% of them only once. The ten largest clones represent over 2% of the sample. The specimen was peripheral blood. The origin of the receptors is a human donor with COVID-19, enrolled during active disease. The donor label of this sample is uncertain.

This clone was recorded once. The V and J genes are TRBV11-2 and TRBJ2-5, with a weak D call TRBD1 (6 bases). The CDR3 totals 17 residues. The germline gives CDR1 SGHAT, CDR2 FQNNGV. Trimming took off 5 bases at V and 0 bases at J, with 19 bases between the two ends. CDR3 in DNA: TGTGCCAGCAGCCGAAGGACGGGACATTGGTACCAAGAGACCCAGTACTTC. Its translation is CASSRRTGHWYQETQYF.

The V call is TRBV12-3 or TRBV12-4, the J call TRBJ1-2, with unresolved D. This CDR3 comprises 12 residues. V gave up 5 bases and J gave up 8 bases, with 12 bases separating them. CDR3 DNA sequence: TGTGCCAGCAGTCGGTGGGAGGGCGGCTACACCTTC. Amino acids: CASSRWEGGYTF.

The chain links TRBV5-4 to TRBJ1-1; D ambiguous. The germline CDR1 and CDR2 sequences are SGHNT and YYREEE (reference sequence). There are 12 residues in the CDR3. Deletions cut 6 bases from V and 1 base from J, with 7 bases between. CDR3 sequence reads: CASTRGNTEAFF. CDR3 DNA sequence: TGTGCCAGCACTCGAGGGAACACTGAAGCTTTCTTT.

This rearrangement joins TRBV5-1 to TRBJ2-3, with 14 nucleotides matching TRBD2. V lost 4 bases, J lost 4 bases, and 5 bases stayed unmatched. The CDR3 sequence is 16 residues long. Germline CDR1 and CDR2: SGHRS and YFSETQ. The chain's CDR3 is CASSQTSGGEADTQYF. CDR3 DNA sequence: TGCGCCAGCAGCCAGACTAGCGGGGGGGAGGCAGATACGCAGTATTTT.

This clone was seen once. The J gene is TRBJ2-7, the V gene TRBV2; a weak D match, TRBD2 (6 bases). From germline, CDR1 is SNHLY and CDR2 FYNNEI. V shed 0 bases and J shed 0 bases, with 12 bases lying between them. This CDR3 has 16 residues. The CDR3 reads CASSEAGRGSSYEQYF. The CDR3 bases are TGTGCCAGCAGTGAAGCAGGTCGGGGGAGCTCCTACGAGCAGTACTTC.

The J gene is TRBJ2-1, the V gene TRBV3-1 (or the pseudogene TRBV3-2); TRBD2 aligns across 7 bases. Germline CDR1 and CDR2: LGHDT and YNNKEL (reference sequence). The J segment lost 6 bases and the V segment lost 0 bases, leaving 11 bases of the junction unmatched. The CDR3 runs to 17 residues. The DNA of the CDR3 is TGTGCCAGCAGCCAAGATTGGGAGGGCCCAACCTCCAATGAGCAGTTCTTC. This encodes CASSQDWEGPTSNEQFF.

The chain employs TRBV11-3 and TRBJ2-2, with D perhaps matching TRBD2 (6 bases). The CDR3 extends over 15 amino acids. The germline gives CDR1 SGHNT, CDR2 YENEEA. V lost 5 bases and J 2 bases, leaving 12 bases between the germline ends. The chain's CDR3 is CASSISGVNTGELFF. DNA for the CDR3: TGTGCCAGCAGCATCTCGGGGGTAAACACCGGGGAGCTGTTTTTT. Complete variable domain (other parts from reference TRBV11-3 and TRBJ2-2): EAGVVQSPRYKIIEKKQPVAFWCNPISGHNTLYWYLQNLGQGPELLIRYENEEAVDDSQLPKDRFSAERLKGVDSTLKIQPAELGDSAVYLCASSISGVNTGELFFGEGSRLTVL.

As for this clone: Within the sample, other DNA sequences also encode this same CDR3. The V and J genes are TRBV7-2 and TRBJ1-5; TRBD1 might be the D (5 bases). This CDR3 contains 15 residues. CDR1 and CDR2 from the germline V gene are SGHTA and FQGNSA. The germline V and J ends were trimmed by 1 base and 4 bases, with 11 bases remaining between them. The CDR3 nucleotides read TGTGCCAGCAGCTTAGGGCAGGGACTGAATCAGCCCCAGCATTTT. It yields the protein CASSLGQGLNQPQHF. Based on the CDR3 plus reference TRBV7-2 and TRBJ1-5, the full variable domain is GAGVSQSPSNKVTEKGKDVELRCDPISGHTALYWYRQSLGQGLEFLIYFQGNSAPDKSGLPSDRFSAERTGGSVSTLTIQRTQQEDSAVYLCASSLGQGLNQPQHFGDGTRLSIL.

This chain's CDR3 is CASSRDTWVTEAFF. The CDR3 region has the DNA TGTGCCAGCAGCCGGGACACTTGGGTCACTGAAGCTTTCTTT. The gene calls are TRBV5-5 and TRBJ1-1, with D possibly matching TRBD1 (6 bases). Germline V gives CDR1 SGHKS, CDR2 YYEKEE (reference sequence). Trimming left V 4 bases short and J 4 bases short, with 14 bases between. The CDR3 is 14 amino acids.

The genes are TRBV5-6 and TRBJ2-3, with 10 nucleotides matching TRBD2. The CDR3 is 15 residues long. V dropped 2 bases and J dropped 2; count of bases not matched to a gene: 2. Looked up from germline, CDR1 is SGHDT and CDR2 is YYEEEE. The CDR3 region is CASSFLAGDTDTQYF. The CDR3 DNA sequence: TGTGCCAGCAGCTTTCTAGCGGGAGACACAGATACGCAGTATTTT.

The chain is built from TRBV28 and TRBJ1-2, with D maybe TRBD1 (6 bases). The V gene's germline CDR1 is MDHEN and CDR2 SYDVKM. The CDR3 sequence is 12 residues long. The V gene lost 6 bases and the J gene lost 4 bases, with 9 bases spanning the gap. The CDR3: CASRTGTYGYTF. The CDR3 DNA follows: TGTGCCAGCAGAACAGGGACCTATGGCTACACCTTC.

The chain's CDR3 is CASSVDIYGYTF. DNA of the CDR3: TGTGCCAGCAGCGTAGACATTTATGGCTACACCTTC. The chain couples TRBV9 to TRBJ1-2; unclear D gene. The germline V and J ends were trimmed by 0 bases and 5 bases, with 5 bases remaining between them. Germline loops: CDR1 SGDLS, CDR2 YYNGEE. This CDR3 comprises 12 residues.

This chain uses TRBV27 with TRBJ1-5; D is unresolved. This CDR3 is 14 amino acids long. V lost 3 bases to trimming and J lost 0 bases, with 6 bases between them. Looked up from germline, CDR1 is MNHEY and CDR2 is SMNVEV (reference sequence). The CDR3 nucleotides read TGTGCCAGCAGTTTCGGTCTTAGCAATCAGCCCCAGCATTTT. Its translation: CASSFGLSNQPQHF.

The CDR3 DNA is TGTGCCAGCTACTCCGGGTTTGAGCAGTTCTTC. It yields the protein CASYSGFEQFF. V gene TRBV6-5 combines with J gene TRBJ2-1; no clear D. Germline CDR1 reads MNHEY; CDR2 reads SVGAGI. The CDR3 sequence is 11 residues long. Trimming left V 8 bases short and J 9 bases short, with 11 bases between.

This sequence joins TRBV6-5 and TRBJ1-3; TRBD1 matches 7 bases. Germline V gene lookup returns CDR1 MNHEY and CDR2 SVGAGI. J lost 0 bases, V lost 4 bases, and 3 bases had no gene match. The CDR3 runs 15 residues. The CDR3 is CASSSGQNSGNTIYF. CDR3 in DNA: TGTGCCAGCAGTTCGGGACAGAACTCTGGAAACACCATATATTTT.

The V gene is TRBV2, the J gene TRBJ1-2; perhaps TRBD1 as D (5 bases). This CDR3 has 14 residues. V was pared by 6 bases and J by 0 bases, with 11 bases between. Germline-derived CDR1 and CDR2 are SNHLY and FYNNEI. The CDR3 DNA follows: TGTGCCAGCAGAGAGACAGCTTCTAACTATGGCTACACCTTC. Translated: CASRETASNYGYTF. The full variable domain, its missing parts supplied by reference TRBV2 and TRBJ1-2, is EPEVTQTPSHQVTQMGQEVILRCVPISNHLYFYWYRQILGQKVEFLVSFYNNEISEKSEIFDDQFSVERPDGSNFTLKIRSTKLEDSAMYFCASRETASNYGYTFGSGTRLTVV.

A single count supports this clone. This chain links TRBV12-3 or TRBV12-4 with TRBJ2-3; the D gene is possibly TRBD2 (5 bases). The CDR3 runs 13 residues. Trimming shortened V by 1 base and J by 8 bases, and 10 bases separated the two germline ends. The CDR3 nucleotides read TGTGCCAGCAGTTTAGTAGCAGAGGGTACGCAGTATTTT. This sequence encodes CASSLVAEGTQYF.

V and J are TRBV28 and TRBJ1-1; weak D call: TRBD1 (6 bases). The CDR3 length is 13 residues. Trimming pared 8 bases from V and 0 bases from J, leaving 10 bases between. The germline gives CDR1 MDHEN, CDR2 SYDVKM. CDR3 nucleotides: TGTGCCAGCCGGACAGCTCTGAACACTGAAGCTTTCTTT. It codes for CASRTALNTEAFF.

The chain combines TRBV2 with TRBJ2-1; 10 nucleotides match TRBD2. CDR1 SNHLY and CDR2 FYNNEI come from the germline V gene. V trimming: 7 bases; J trimming: 5 bases; junction bases outside the gene matches: 8. The CDR3 length is 15 residues. CDR3 sequence: CASKILAGVDNEQFF. The DNA of the CDR3 is TGTGCCAGCAAAATTCTAGCGGGGGTAGACAATGAGCAGTTCTTC. Full variable domain (missing parts from reference TRBV2 and TRBJ2-1): EPEVTQTPSHQVTQMGQEVILRCVPISNHLYFYWYRQILGQKVEFLVSFYNNEISEKSEIFDDQFSVERPDGSNFTLKIRSTKLEDSAMYFCASKILAGVDNEQFFGPGTRLTVL.

The V gene is TRBV9, the J gene TRBJ2-7, with 9 bases identical to TRBD2. Germline V lookup: CDR1 SGDLS, CDR2 YYNGEE. This CDR3 region has 15 residues. Trimming at V came to 0 bases and at J to 3 bases, leaving 4 bases not matched to a gene. The CDR3 nucleotides read TGTGCCAGCAGCGTAGACCCTAGCGGGAACTACGAGCAGTACTTC. Encoded protein: CASSVDPSGNYEQYF.